A selection of T cell receptor beta chains follows, all from one sample in a study of blood T cell repertoires in COVID-19. Libraries were prepared by immunoSEQ multiplex PCR; TCRdb keeps only in-frame clonotypes and omits some of them. The sample includes about 74,000 clones, approximately 84% of them seen just once. Sequenced sample: peripheral blood. These receptors all come from a man between 70 and 80 years old with acute or convalescent COVID-19. Both conserved end residues are part of each CDR3. D genes are given only for firm matches. Clone size is shown for a subset of rows, as once, few, many or a class of expanded clone.

J: TRBJ2-3; D: TRBD1; V: TRBV5-1; size: NA; CDR3: CASSTEPTGSSTDTQYF; DNA: TGCGCCAGCAGCACCGAACCGACAGGGTCCAGCACAGATACGCAGTATTTT
J: TRBJ1-4; D: NA; V: TRBV6-5; size: NA; CDR3: CASIPTVTNEKLFF; DNA: TGTGCCAGCATTCCGACAGTCACAAATGAAAAACTGTTTTTT
J: TRBJ2-6; D: NA; V: TRBV25-1; size: NA; CDR3: CASSEAGPSGANVLTF; DNA: TGTGCCAGCAGTGAGGCAGGCCCCTCTGGGGCCAACGTCCTGACTTTC
J: TRBJ1-4; D: NA; V: TRBV29-1; size: NA; CDR3: CSVQGQATRVLFF; DNA: TGCAGCGTGCAGGGACAAGCCACGAGAGTGCTGTTTTTT
J: TRBJ2-5; D: TRBD2; V: TRBV6-5; size: NA; CDR3: CASSYSSSGGETQYF; DNA: TGTGCCAGCAGTTACAGCTCTAGCGGGGGTGAGACCCAGTACTTC
J: TRBJ2-2; D: NA; V: TRBV29-1; size: NA; CDR3: CSVFISGELFF; DNA: TGCAGCGTTTTTATCTCCGGGGAGCTGTTTTTT
J: TRBJ1-1; D: TRBD1; V: TRBV3-1/TRBV3-2; size: NA; CDR3: CASSPATGESTEAFF; DNA: TGTGCCAGCAGCCCAGCAACAGGGGAAAGCACTGAAGCTTTCTTT
J: TRBJ2-2; D: NA; V: TRBV9; size: NA; CDR3: CASSVASGTPGGFGLLFF; DNA: TGTGCCAGCAGCGTAGCTTCCGGGACTCCCGGCGGGTTTGGCTTGCTGTTTTTT
J: TRBJ1-4; D: NA; V: TRBV9; size: NA; CDR3: CASRNGRDRLGEKLFF; DNA: TGTGCCAGCAGGAATGGGAGGGACCGTCTCGGTGAAAAACTGTTTTTT
J: TRBJ2-7; D: NA; V: TRBV6-5; size: NA; CDR3: CASSYSAVDSYEQYF; DNA: TGTGCCAGCAGTTACTCCGCGGTCGATAGTTACGAGCAGTACTTC
J: TRBJ1-2; D: NA; V: TRBV6-1; size: NA; CDR3: CASSELGVYGYTF; DNA: TGTGCCAGCAGTGAATTGGGAGTCTATGGCTACACCTTC
J: TRBJ1-2; D: TRBD1; V: TRBV18; size: NA; CDR3: CASSETGGRRGYTF; DNA: TGTGCCAGCTCGGAGACAGGGGGACGAAGAGGCTACACCTTC
J: TRBJ1-2; D: NA; V: TRBV5-4; size: few; CDR3: CASSLVGGPLGYTF; DNA: TGTGCCAGCAGCTTGGTCGGGGGTCCCCTGGGCTACACCTTC
J: TRBJ1-2; D: NA; V: TRBV10-3; size: NA; CDR3: CAISDWVGGYTF; DNA: TGTGCCATCAGCGACTGGGTTGGTGGCTACACCTTC
J: TRBJ2-3; D: TRBD2; V: TRBV12-5; size: NA; CDR3: CASGLAGGSYTQYF; DNA: TGTGCTAGTGGTTTAGCGGGAGGCTCGTATACGCAGTATTTT
J: TRBJ1-6; D: NA; V: TRBV5-4; size: NA; CDR3: CASSRRGGLSLHF; DNA: TGTGCCAGCAGCCGTAGGGGGGGTTTATCCCTCCACTTT
J: TRBJ2-5; D: NA; V: TRBV5-1; size: NA; CDR3: CASTRGGTEANPYF; DNA: TGCGCCAGCACTCGGGGCGGGACAGAGGCTAATCCGTACTTC
J: TRBJ1-5; D: NA; V: TRBV7-9; size: NA; CDR3: CASSLDGATNQPQHF; DNA: TGTGCCAGCAGCTTAGATGGGGCTACGAATCAGCCCCAGCATTTT
J: TRBJ1-4; D: TRBD1; V: TRBV15; size: NA; CDR3: CATSLRTGNEKLFF; DNA: TGTGCCACCAGTCTTAGGACAGGGAATGAAAAACTGTTTTTT
J: TRBJ2-7; D: TRBD1; V: TRBV3-1/TRBV3-2; size: NA; CDR3: CASSSSGTGGYEQYF; DNA: TGTGCCAGCAGTTCCTCCGGGACAGGGGGATACGAGCAGTACTTC
J: TRBJ2-7; D: NA; V: TRBV19; size: NA; CDR3: CASSFRESGMQYF; DNA: TGTGCCAGTAGTTTTAGGGAGTCCGGGATGCAGTACTTC
J: TRBJ2-5; D: NA; V: TRBV7-2; size: NA; CDR3: CASSFNPASPQETQYF; DNA: TGTGCCAGCAGCTTCAACCCGGCTAGCCCCCAAGAGACCCAGTACTTC
J: TRBJ2-3; D: TRBD1; V: TRBV18; size: NA; CDR3: CASSPGTEAIHRTDTQYF; DNA: TGTGCCAGCTCACCCGGGACAGAAGCGATCCATCGCACAGATACGCAGTATTTT
J: TRBJ2-7; D: TRBD2; V: TRBV6-2/TRBV6-3; size: NA; CDR3: CASSLAGGGLYEQYF; DNA: TGTGCCAGCAGTTTGGCCGGGGGGGGCCTCTACGAGCAGTACTTC
J: TRBJ2-7; D: NA; V: TRBV18; size: NA; CDR3: CASSPTLTGINEQYF; DNA: TGTGCCAGCTCACCAACCCTTACAGGGATCAACGAGCAGTACTTC
J: TRBJ1-6; D: NA; V: TRBV11-2; size: NA; CDR3: CASSPGSYNSPLHF; DNA: TGTGCCAGCAGCCCCGGGTCCTATAATTCACCCCTCCACTTT
J: TRBJ1-5; D: NA; V: TRBV20-1; size: few; CDR3: CSASLGGQSNQPQHF; DNA: TGCAGTGCTAGTTTGGGAGGGCAGAGCAATCAGCCCCAGCATTTT
J: TRBJ2-7; D: TRBD1; V: TRBV5-8; size: once; CDR3: CASSLGTGGFSYEQYF; DNA: TGTGCCAGCAGCTTGGGGACAGGGGGATTCTCCTACGAGCAGTACTTC
J: TRBJ2-3; D: NA; V: TRBV6-1; size: NA; CDR3: CASSEAYTQYF; DNA: TGTGCCAGCAGTGAAGCCTATACGCAGTATTTT
J: TRBJ1-2; D: NA; V: TRBV2; size: NA; CDR3: CASSELQGYGYTF; DNA: TGTGCCAGCAGTGAACTCCAGGGCTATGGCTACACCTTC
J: TRBJ1-2; D: TRBD1; V: TRBV5-1; size: NA; CDR3: CASSFGTDYGYTF; DNA: TGCGCCAGCAGCTTCGGGACAGACTATGGCTACACCTTC
J: TRBJ1-5; D: NA; V: TRBV3-1/TRBV3-2; size: NA; CDR3: CASSQGVTRGNQPQHF; DNA: TGTGCCAGCAGCCAAGGGGTCACTCGGGGCAATCAGCCCCAGCATTTT
J: TRBJ2-7; D: TRBD2; V: TRBV7-9; size: NA; CDR3: CASSSGTSGYEQYF; DNA: TGTGCCAGCAGCTCCGGGACTAGCGGCTACGAGCAGTACTTC
J: TRBJ2-1; D: TRBD2; V: TRBV30; size: NA; CDR3: CAWQPGSGLAGYNEQFF; DNA: TGTGCCTGGCAACCAGGGTCGGGACTAGCGGGATACAATGAGCAGTTCTTC
J: TRBJ1-5; D: TRBD1; V: TRBV28; size: NA; CDR3: CASSTQGAGNQPQHF; DNA: TGTGCCAGCAGTACACAGGGGGCTGGCAATCAGCCCCAGCATTTT
J: TRBJ1-2; D: NA; V: TRBV15; size: NA; CDR3: CATSRDEELWGYTF; DNA: TGTGCCACCAGCAGAGATGAGGAGTTGTGGGGCTACACCTTC
J: TRBJ2-4; D: TRBD2; V: TRBV19; size: once; CDR3: CASSIGASGVRYGQGNIQYF; DNA: TGTGCCAGTAGTATAGGGGCTAGCGGGGTACGATATGGCCAGGGAAACATTCAGTACTTC
J: TRBJ1-2; D: NA; V: TRBV19; size: once; CDR3: CASSPHGRGQSYGYTF; DNA: TGTGCCAGTAGTCCTCACGGCCGCGGACAGTCGTATGGCTACACCTTC
J: TRBJ1-1; D: NA; V: TRBV3-1/TRBV3-2; size: once; CDR3: CASSPAGSTEAFF; DNA: TGTGCCAGCAGCCCCGCGGGGAGCACTGAAGCTTTCTTT
J: TRBJ2-1; D: TRBD2; V: TRBV4-1; size: NA; CDR3: CASSPSTSGRARGEQFF; DNA: TGCGCCAGCAGCCCCTCCACTAGCGGGAGGGCCAGGGGTGAGCAGTTCTTC
J: TRBJ2-2; D: TRBD2; V: TRBV27; size: NA; CDR3: CASSLQFRGGSSGISGELFF; DNA: TGTGCCAGCAGTTTACAGTTTCGGGGAGGGTCTAGCGGGATATCCGGGGAGCTGTTTTTT